Following are 17 T cell receptor beta chains from one sample sequenced in a study of T-cell reconstitution after alpha-beta-depleted transplantation in children. The TCRbeta library was prepared with unique molecular identifiers. TCRdb reprocessed the PCR reads with MiXCR, giving one entry per CDR3 protein. The table has hundreds of thousands of distinct CDR3 sequences, over 10% seen once. The material was PBMCs, mostly from graft donor cells, obtained 360 days after TCRalphabeta/CD19-depleted stem cell transplant. The receptors were sampled from a male patient aged 10 to 17 who had a stem cell transplant for acute myeloid leukemia, so the T cells may come from the graft donor.

The table lists this clonotype with a few counts. The chain couples TRBV20-1 to TRBJ2-5; 7 bases agree with TRBD2. There are 16 residues in the CDR3. Trimming cost V 3 bases and J 4 bases; bases outside gene matches: 14. Germline CDR1 reads DFQATT; CDR2 reads SNEGSKA (reference sequence). The CDR3 loop is CSASPRSGKLGETQYF. The CDR3 nucleotides are TGCAGTGCTAGTCCACGAAGCGGGAAGCTCGGAGAGACCCAGTACTTC.

Regarding this clonotype: A clone one base away is much larger, so this may be a read error. The V gene is TRBV15, the J gene TRBJ2-5; D unclear. The CDR3 length is 15 residues. The V end lost 0 bases, the J end lost 2 bases, and 10 bases lay between the germline ends. Germline V lookup: CDR1 LNHNV, CDR2 YYDKDF (reference sequence). This chain's CDR3 is CATSRDQWSQETQYF. The DNA for the CDR3 is TGTGCCACCAGCAGAGATCAGTGGTCTCAAGAGACCCAGTACTTC. The full variable domain, completed using reference TRBV15 and TRBJ2-5, is DAMVIQNPRYQVTQFGKPVTLSCSQTLNHNVMYWYQQKSSQAPKLLFHYYDKDFNNEADTPDNFQSRRPNTSFCFLDIRSPGLGDTAMYLCATSRDQWSQETQYFGPGTRLLVL.

This clonotype was observed at least ten times. The rearrangement joins TRBV12-3 or TRBV12-4 to TRBJ1-5, with 12 bases that match TRBD1. The V gene end was trimmed by 5 bases and the J gene end by 6 bases; junction bases not matched to a gene: 5. The CDR3 sequence is 15 residues long. CDR3: CASSPGTGGGQPQHF. The CDR3 nucleotides read TGTGCCAGCAGTCCCGGGACAGGGGGCGGTCAGCCCCAGCATTTT.

This clonotype was found many times. This chain connects TRBV20-1 to TRBJ2-7; 12 nucleotides agree with TRBD2. Looked up from germline, CDR1 is DFQATT and CDR2 is SNEGSKA (reference sequence). The CDR3 loop spans 17 amino acids. J lost 9 bases, V lost 0 bases, and 15 bases had no gene match. CDR3 nucleotide sequence: TGCAGTGCTAGAGATTCCTCGGCTAGCGGGAGGGGGTTCGGGCAGTACTTC. This gives the protein CSARDSSASGRGFGQYF.

This clonotype was seen a handful of times. The rearrangement joins TRBV27 to TRBJ2-1; 15 bases match TRBD2. The length of the CDR3 is 13 residues. With V trimmed by 9 bases and J by 7 bases, 1 base remained unmatched. Per germline, CDR1 MNHEY and CDR2 SMNVEV (reference sequence). The CDR3 loop is CASGLAGGNEQFF. The CDR3 DNA sequence: TGTGCCAGTGGACTAGCGGGAGGGAATGAGCAGTTCTTC.

This clonotype was found a few times. The chain has TRBV28 and TRBJ2-1; D ambiguous. Germline V lookup: CDR1 MDHEN, CDR2 SYDVKM. Trimming pared 8 bases from V and 6 bases from J, leaving 8 bases between. The CDR3 has 11 amino acids. The CDR3 DNA reads as TGTGCCAGCTGTGTTCTCAATGAGCAGTTCTTC. It encodes CASCVLNEQFF.

The chain carries TRBV20-1 and TRBJ2-4, with 15 bases fitting TRBD2. This CDR3 contains 15 residues. The junction had 1 base not matched to a gene; V was cut back by 0 bases and J by 7 bases. Looked up from germline, CDR1 is DFQATT and CDR2 is SNEGSKA (reference sequence). In nucleotides, the CDR3 is TGCAGTGCTAGAGAGGGACTAGCGGGAGGTAACATTCAGTACTTC. Its protein product is CSAREGLAGGNIQYF.

This clonotype has a single count. This chain links TRBV20-1 with TRBJ1-5, with 10 bases identical to TRBD1. The ends lost 6 bases at V and 2 bases at J; junction bases unmatched: 13. The CDR3 has 17 amino acids. Germline assignment: CDR1 DFQATT and CDR2 SNEGSKA (reference sequence). The DNA of the CDR3 is TGCAGTGCCCCCCCGGGACAGGGGCCGTGGGGCAATCAGCCCCAGCATTTT. Amino acids: CSAPPGQGPWGNQPQHF.

The V gene is TRBV28, the J gene TRBJ2-5, with D perhaps given as TRBD1 or TRBD2 (6 bases each). This CDR3 region has 17 residues. Germline V gene data show CDR1 as MDHEN and CDR2 as SYDVKM. Trimming stripped 4 bases from V and 1 base from J, with 19 bases between. The CDR3 loop reads CASSWPFGGPGQETQYF. In nucleotides, the CDR3 is TGTGCCAGCAGTTGGCCCTTTGGGGGGCCAGGCCAAGAGACCCAGTACTTC.

This clonotype was counted between two and nine times. The V and J genes are TRBV20-1 and TRBJ2-7; 8 nucleotides align to TRBD2. Trimming cost V 3 bases and J 1 base; bases outside gene matches: 11. The CDR3 is 16 amino acids. Per germline, CDR1 DFQATT and CDR2 SNEGSKA (reference sequence). The CDR3 loop is CSASFLVAGLSYEQYF. The DNA of the CDR3 is TGCAGTGCTAGTTTTTTGGTAGCGGGACTTTCCTACGAGCAGTACTTC.

V is TRBV20-1 and J is TRBJ1-2; the D is unclear. Germline CDR1 reads DFQATT; CDR2 reads SNEGSKA (reference sequence). Trimming pared 8 bases from V and 3 bases from J, leaving 10 bases between. The CDR3 runs to 11 residues. For the CDR3, the DNA is TGCAGTAGTCCGGGCGACTATGGCTACACCTTC. Its protein product is CSSPGDYGYTF.

The chain couples TRBV20-1 to TRBJ2-5; no clear D gene. The V gene's germline CDR1 is DFQATT and CDR2 SNEGSKA (reference sequence). The V and J ends lost 2 bases and 4 bases respectively, with 5 bases between them. CDR3 length equals 11 residues. The CDR3 region has the DNA TGCAGTGCTAGAAAATTAGAGACCCAGTACTTC. This codes for CSARKLETQYF.

This clonotype was found a few times. The chain uses TRBV9 and TRBJ2-7; tentative D call: TRBD2 (6 bases). V lost 3 bases to trimming and J lost 3 bases, with 10 bases between them. The CDR3 is made up of 13 amino acids. The germline V gene has CDR1 SGDLS and CDR2 YYNGEE. DNA of the CDR3: TGTGCCAGCAGCGCCGGAGGGGTCTACGAGCAGTACTTC. This translates into CASSAGGVYEQYF.

The chain recombines TRBV7-9 with TRBJ2-1; no clear D. V was shortened by 8 bases and J by 10 bases, with 12 bases between the two germline ends. CDR3 size: 11 residues. The germline gives CDR1 SEHNR, CDR2 FQNEAQ (reference sequence). The CDR3 coding sequence is TGTGCCAGCGCGGCTCACGGGGAGCAGTTCTTC. Protein product: CASAAHGEQFF.

This clonotype was counted at least ten times. The chain uses TRBV12-5 and TRBJ1-1, with 7 bases that match TRBD1. CDR3 size: 13 residues. The V gene end was trimmed by 6 bases and the J gene end by 3 bases; junction bases not matched to a gene: 4. CDR1 LGHNT and CDR2 FRNRAP come from the germline V gene. The CDR3 DNA is TGTGCTAGTGGCCGGGACAGAGACACTGAAGCTTTCTTT. As protein: CASGRDRDTEAFF.

J is TRBJ2-3 and V is TRBV12-3 or TRBV12-4, with 12 bases matching TRBD2. J was trimmed by 3 bases and V by 6 bases; bases with no gene match: 4. The length of the CDR3 is 15 residues. The CDR3 bases are TGTGCCAGCAGCAAAGGACTAGCGGGGACAGATACGCAGTATTTT. Protein product: CASSKGLAGTDTQYF.

This clonotype was seen repeatedly, ten times or more. The V gene is TRBV28, the J gene TRBJ2-7, with D possibly matching TRBD2 (6 bases). This CDR3 comprises 17 residues. Germline CDR1 reads MDHEN; CDR2 reads SYDVKM. V shed 2 bases and J shed 1 base, with 18 bases lying between them. The CDR3, as DNA: TGTGCCAGCAGTTTACGCGGTCGGGGGTGGCGGTCCTACGAGCAGTACTTC. Translation: CASSLRGRGWRSYEQYF.